Given below is one T cell receptor beta chain in context. Its target antigen remains unknown. There are no base qualities to consult, and no much larger clone falls within one base. The data belong to a study of cytomegalovirus exposure and HLA in healthy donors (dated by TCRdb to the late 2010s). About the full investigation: An earlier analysis of several hundred of the donors reported more than 250 Gb of sequence data and 117 million unique TCR beta sequences from roughly 200 million T cells. An early release covering roughly 580 HLA-typed donors comprised about 310 gigabases of sequencing data and tens of millions of unique TCR sequences. Of the roughly 400 genotyped donors, 65% to 90% fell in the genetic ancestry cluster associated with self-reported Caucasian donors. The study aimed to test whether signatures of past pathogen exposure could be identified by cataloging public T cell receptors. The study used immunosequencing to profile the T cell repertoires of approximately 690 subjects and linked those repertoires to cytomegalovirus serostatus. In addition to the first cohort of hundreds of subjects, a separate validation cohort of approximately 130 different subjects was used. High-throughput TCR immunosequencing, statistical association of individual TCRs with disease status, and machine learning were combined to predict cytomegalovirus infection status. A later analysis re-examined previously published TCR beta repertoires from about 670 donors and added high-resolution HLA genotyping to investigate patterns of TCR occurrence. Rather than using new phenotypic data, the later analysis identified candidate immune exposures from TCR beta sequences and from how often those sequences occurred across donors. To decide whether each TCR beta V gene segment behaved as functional or pseudogenic, an earlier analysis of over 500 of the donors relied on high-throughput TCR beta sequencing. Alongside the repertoire data, information on donor age, sex, ethnicity and CMV serostatus was compiled. Genome-wide SNP genotypes for about 55% of the roughly 670 donors were used in a later genetic analysis, which treated that subset as a discovery cohort. All discovery cohort repertoires had been generated using a single sequencing platform. Both class I and class II loci were covered by HLA typing, at four-digit resolution. Typing coverage differed by locus: A, B, C, DRB1 and DQB1 were typed in roughly 629-640 donors, DQA1 in around 500, DPA1 in some 570, and DPB1 in 450 to 490. About five DR-DQ haplotypes were treated as single units for association and clustering because of strong linkage in the cohort. Across 398 genotyped donors of the cohort, an average of roughly 250,000 unique TCR beta nucleotide sequences per donor were sequenced, and roughly 18% of those sequences were non-productive.

The cohort was made up of about 670 healthy bone marrow donors. All cohort members were sampled while nominally healthy, although unrecorded immune exposures were likely present. The donor was CMV seronegative and belonged to the group of 352 seronegative cohort members. Each donor provided a peripheral blood sample, and peripheral blood mononuclear cells were used for TCR beta sequencing. Genomic DNA was extracted from the blood cell samples with the Qiagen DNeasy Blood Extraction Kit. Receptor libraries were prepared by the immunoSEQ multiplex PCR assay. The multiplex PCR relied on a mix of 60 forward primers for TCR Vbeta segments and 13 reverse primers for TCR Jbeta segments. The CDR3 region of rearranged TCR beta genes was amplified from genomic DNA by a multiplex PCR assay. On the Illumina HiSeq System, the amplified TCR beta libraries were sequenced as 87-base-pair reads. The authors processed their data as follows. A later analysis tallied 70 million to 100 million unique TCR beta chains across the 600 to 700 repertoires, and some 10 million of those chains were shared by two or more donors. A nearest-neighbor algorithm error-corrected the raw reads and collapsed the reads into unique sequences, merging closely related sequences to remove PCR and sequencing errors. CDR3 sequences were aligned to IMGT reference sequences to assign V, D and J gene segments. For a sequence to be retained, a match of at least six nucleotides was required to both a V gene segment and a J gene segment. A rearrangement was called productive if the CDR3 had no stop codons and remained in frame with V and J, and every other rearrangement was called non-productive. Following IMGT convention, CDR3 was defined as the stretch from the second conserved V-encoded cysteine to the conserved J-encoded phenylalanine. In an earlier analysis of some 550 of the donors, sequences lacking an unambiguous match to a single V gene segment were excluded. In an earlier analysis of around 600 of the donors, V segments were called functional above 56.7% productive rearrangements and were called segregating when the between-donor standard deviation exceeded 5%. To diagnose cytomegalovirus status from the catalog of TCR beta chain sequences, a statistical classification framework was built. In a later analysis, V and J genes were assigned by comparing TCR nucleotide sequences against IMGT/GENE-DB human TR gene sequences. A later analysis assigned CDR3 sequences and most-parsimonious VDJ recombination scenarios with the TCRdist pipeline. In a later analysis, each TCR beta chain was defined by its CDR3 amino acid sequence together with its V-gene family, and reads lacking a unique V-gene family were excluded. To address suspected cross-contamination and a sequencing artifact, a later analysis removed a few hundred highly shared, low-generation-probability nucleotide sequences. A later analysis calculated a clonal expansion index for each public chain from normalized within-repertoire ranks of inferred template counts. A later analysis computed generation probabilities with a VDJ recombination model fitted to out-of-frame rearrangements, and checked the results against IGoR. In a later analysis, hypergeometric tests were used to score TCR-TCR, TCR-HLA and TCR-CMV co-occurrence, with a repertoire-size bias correction applied to TCR pairs. False discovery rates were estimated in a later analysis by permuting HLA or CMV assignments 20 times. A later analysis grouped co-occurring TCRs with DBSCAN, adding TCRdist sequence similarity when clustering within HLA-allele-positive subsets. For co-occurrence clustering, repertoires with fewer than 30,000 or more than 120,000 public chains were excluded, along with four or five repertoires with anomalous nucleotide sharing. The source is immuneACCESS, and TCRdb retained only in-frame sequences with V and J called. Part of the clones is not carried over; for the studies checked, unresolved V genes explain less than half of this, and the remainder is unexplained. For V, J and clone size, that table is used; D and trimming come from the DNA. The sample table holds tens of thousands of clones, of which 70% to 85% were seen once. The ten largest clones add up to approximately 3.9% of the sample.

Study-wide conclusions, independent of this receptor: In this cohort, only TCR beta chains were sequenced, and detectable features were limited by the absence of alpha or paired-chain data. In a later analysis, HLA-associated TCR beta chains showed more clonal expansion and lower generation probabilities than non-associated chains that were equally common. Correlated functional status among segregating V segments might be attributable to linkage disequilibrium, but an unknown experimental factor could not be ruled out. Most TCR sequences were observed very rarely across donors, whereas some public TCRs were present in many individuals. Because some donors lacked HLA typing at each locus, the association tests relied only on the typed subset. A further reported finding was that TCR beta sequences accurately predicted the HLA-A and HLA-B alleles for most subjects in the first cohort. A later genetic analysis reported fewer N-insertions in productive TCRs among donors in an Asian-associated ancestry cluster than the roughly 700-donor mean. According to a later analysis, parvovirus B19, influenza, CMV and Epstein-Barr virus appeared linked to several top co-occurrence clusters. V-gene and J-gene trimming of TCR beta chains was associated with a missense DCLRE1C variant in a later genetic analysis, and the association was replicated in an independent cohort. A few of the identified cytomegalovirus-associated TCR beta chains were confirmed in vitro to be specific for cytomegalovirus antigens. Roughly uniform sequencing depth across donors was assumed in presence/absence analyses, although this assumption may not hold. Strong co-occurrence of HLA alleles, especially DR and DQ, made assigning TCR associations to individual alleles difficult. Specific HLA alleles were associated with 15,000 to 20,000 TCR beta sequences at a false discovery rate of 0.05 in a later analysis. It was suggested by the authors that the approach could potentially be generalized to other disease states and immunological phenotypes. A later analysis found that most CMV-associated TCR beta chains appeared HLA-restricted, with HLA associations seemingly driven largely by CMV exposure. For the cohort, immune exposure information was limited to CMV serostatus. The earlier analysis of some 560 of the donors excluded some 16 rarely observed V segments, including chromosome 9 orphons, because counts were too low. A cluster of highly shared sequence variants was judged likely to represent a technical artifact of the sequencing pipeline. An earlier analysis of around 540 of the donors showed that most TCR beta V segments appeared in productive rearrangements either about 90% or about 30% of the time, which broadly matched IMGT annotations. In a later analysis, TCR association rates were found to vary across HLA loci, with the most associated TCRs seen for DRB1 alleles and the fewest for HLA-C alleles. The classifier was reported to diagnose cytomegalovirus status with high specificity and sensitivity in both the original and validation cohorts. In the study, approximately 160 TCR beta chains were listed as associated with cytomegalovirus.

Material for sequencing was PBMCs. The clonotype originates from a man aged 50 to 59 in good health and CMV-seronegative.

At the DNA level, the sequence is TGTGCCAGCAGTCCAGCTAGCGGTTACAATGAGCAGTTCTTC. This gives the protein CASSPASGYNEQFF. The receptor chain draws on TRBV6-4 and TRBJ2-1, and TRBD2 aligns with 7 junction nucleotides. The CDR3 contains 14 residues, cysteine and phenylalanine counted. CDR3 DNA only is kept here, 42 bases in frame from base 1. From the germline V gene, CDR1 is MRHNA and CDR2 is SNTAGT. Unmatched junction bases come to 5, with V trimmed by 5 bases and J by 4 bases.